This T cell receptor beta chain derives from a study of technical replicates of blood from a handful of donors. The CDR3 extends over 15 amino acids. Germline lookup yields CDR1 MNHEY and CDR2 SMNVEV (reference sequence). The trim removed 5 bases at V and 7 bases at J, leaving 6 bases unmatched. Sequenced by immunoSEQ multiplex PCR; TCRdb stores in-frame clones only, minus some. The data contain approximately 79,000 clones, roughly 93% of them singletons. This chain joins TRBV27 and TRBJ2-1; TRBD2 matches 12 bases. The TCR was taken from a human donor in good health. Specimen: T cells isolated from PBMCs. CDR3: CASSGGLAGFNEQFF. The CDR3 DNA is TGTGCCAGCAGTGGCGGACTAGCGGGATTTAATGAGCAGTTCTTC.